Below are 25 T cell receptor beta chains sequenced from a single sample in a study of regulatory T cells in long-lasting Graves disease. Stated time point: persistent/refractory GD, antithyroid drugs over 5 years with positive TRAb. From PBMCs, RNA was extracted and then used to make the TCR library. Both iRepertoire HTBI primers and Arm-PCR of CDR3 regions were used to build the TCR beta libraries. TCRdb independently ran MiXCR on the multiplex PCR reads; one entry per CDR3 protein. The repertoire has 600,000 to 800,000 distinct CDR3 sequences, approximately 29% of them found once; the top ten carry 40% to 50%. The specimen comprised peripheral blood mononuclear cells (PBMCs), sampled when the disease was refractory, from a patient treated with antithyroid drugs. These receptors were taken from a female donor with Graves disease.

The table lists this clonotype with a few counts. This chain joins TRBV3-1 and TRBJ2-2; D is possibly TRBD2 (5 bases). The V end was cut by 6 bases, the J end by 4 bases, with 12 bases between. Per the germline V gene, CDR1 is LGHDT and CDR2 is YNNKEL (reference sequence). CDR3 length: 14 residues. The CDR3 bases are TGTGCCAGCAGGGCCCCCGGGGTCACCGGGGAGCTGTTTTTT. Translation gives CASRAPGVTGELFF.

This chain links TRBV9 with TRBJ2-3, with TRBD2 matching 8 bases. Germline values: CDR1 SGDLS, CDR2 YYNGEE. CDR3 length: 16 amino acids. The junction had 4 bases not matched to a gene; V was cut back by 0 bases and J by 1 base. The CDR3 here is CASSVVSAGGTDTQYF. The CDR3 DNA reads TGTGCCAGCAGCGTAGTCTCAGCGGGAGGCACAGATACGCAGTATTTT.

The chain couples TRBV29-1 to TRBJ1-1; no firm D call. The length of the CDR3 is 11 residues. The germline V and J ends were trimmed by 3 bases and 3 bases, with 5 bases remaining between them. CDR1 SQVTM and CDR2 ANQGSEA come from the germline V gene. Written as DNA, the CDR3 is TGCAGCGTTGACAGTTACACTGAAGCTTTCTTT. Protein product: CSVDSYTEAFF.

The sample holds many counts of this clonotype. The chain has TRBV2 and TRBJ2-7, with D possibly TRBD1 on 6 matching bases. The CDR3 covers 12 residues. CDR1 SNHLY and CDR2 FYNNEI come from the germline V gene. Trimming removed 7 bases at V and 3 bases at J, with 10 bases between. The CDR3 loop is CASIQGSYEQYF. The CDR3 DNA sequence: TGTGCCAGCATACAGGGTAGCTACGAGCAGTACTTC.

The gene calls are TRBV12-5 and TRBJ1-2, with TRBD1 matching over 7 bases. Germline loops: CDR1 LGHNT, CDR2 FRNRAP. V lost 4 bases, J lost 4 bases, and 0 bases stayed unmatched. The CDR3 runs to 12 residues. The CDR3 region has the DNA TGTGCTAGTGGTTGGGACAGCTATGGCTACACCTTC. Translation gives CASGWDSYGYTF.

The chain couples TRBV7-3 to TRBJ2-5, with no clear D. The V gene lost 2 bases and the J gene lost 5 bases, with 9 bases spanning the gap. Germline V gene data show CDR1 as SGHTA and CDR2 as FQGTGA. The CDR3 sequence is 13 residues long. For the CDR3, the DNA is TGTGCCAGCAGCTTACACCGTGGGGAGACCCAGTACTTC. Its protein is CASSLHRGETQYF.

This clonotype was recorded a few times. The chain links TRBV7-3 to TRBJ2-2; 8 bases match TRBD2. Germline V CDR1 and CDR2: SGHTA, FQGTGA. The junction had 7 bases not matched to a gene; V was cut back by 5 bases and J by 5 bases. The CDR3 extends over 15 amino acids. CDR3 protein: CASSKTGGATGELFF. Here the CDR3 DNA reads TGTGCCAGCAGCAAGACGGGAGGGGCGACCGGGGAGCTGTTTTTT.

This chain connects TRBV29-1 to TRBJ2-7, with TRBD1 matching over 7 bases. Germline V CDR1 and CDR2: SQVTM, ANQGSEA. The CDR3 runs to 13 residues. V shed 4 bases and J 6 bases; nucleotides not matched to a gene: 9. The CDR3 sequence: CSVAGQVRGEQYF. The CDR3 DNA is TGCAGCGTTGCAGGACAGGTTAGGGGCGAGCAGTACTTC.

This clonotype was seen a handful of times. This rearrangement joins TRBV10-3 to TRBJ2-2; 8 bases agree with TRBD2. Looked up from germline, CDR1 is ENHRY and CDR2 is SYGVKD. Losses at the gene ends were 6 bases for V and 1 base for J; bases not matched to a gene: 4. This CDR3 has 15 amino acids. The CDR3 sequence is CAISRTSRNTGELFF. The CDR3 DNA reads TGTGCCATCAGCAGGACTAGCAGGAACACCGGGGAGCTGTTTTTT.

This clonotype was picked up many times. V and J are TRBV6-1 and TRBJ1-1; D remains ambiguous. Germline V gene data show CDR1 as MNHNS and CDR2 as SASEGT. Trimming shortened V by 3 bases and J by 0 bases, and 11 bases separated the two germline ends. The CDR3 length is 15 residues. CDR3 loop: CASSDPRGLNTEAFF. Written as DNA, the CDR3 is TGTGCCAGCAGTGATCCGCGGGGATTGAACACTGAAGCTTTCTTT.

This clonotype was counted at least ten times. The chain recombines TRBV28 with TRBJ1-2; D is ambiguous. V was trimmed by 8 bases and J by 7 bases, leaving 11 bases between them. CDR1 and CDR2 from the germline V gene are MDHEN and SYDVKM. This CDR3 has 11 residues. CDR3 protein: CASSPQRGYTF. In nucleotides, the CDR3 is TGTGCCAGCTCTCCCCAGCGTGGCTACACCTTC.

This clonotype was seen repeatedly, ten times or more. The rearrangement links TRBV28 to TRBJ1-2; D remains ambiguous. This CDR3 has 14 amino acids. The V end lost 1 base, the J end lost 4 bases, and 10 bases lay between the germline ends. In germline, CDR1 is MDHEN, CDR2 SYDVKM. CDR3 in DNA: TGTGCCAGCAGTTTATTGGCAGAGTCCTATGGCTACACCTTC. Its protein product is CASSLLAESYGYTF.

The V call is TRBV6-2 or TRBV6-3, the J call TRBJ1-2; the D is unclear. Germline CDR1 reads MNHEY; CDR2 reads SVGEGT. The V end lost 5 bases, the J end lost 8 bases, and 15 bases lay between the germline ends. This CDR3 spans 13 amino acids. The CDR3 DNA follows: TGTGCCAGCAGTCACAAGGAGAGGGAAGGCTACACCTTC. It encodes CASSHKEREGYTF.

Here the CDR3 reads CASIPGLGNEQFF. The DNA of the CDR3 is TGCGCCAGTATTCCGGGTCTAGGGAATGAGCAGTTCTTC. J is TRBJ2-1 and V is TRBV5-1; no firm D call. CDR3 length: 13 amino acids. Trimming cost V 8 bases and J 7 bases, with 16 bases left between them. CDR1 and CDR2 (germline): SGHRS, YFSETQ. The whole variable domain, remainder taken from reference TRBV5-1 and TRBJ2-1, is KAGVTQTPRYLIKTRGQQVTLSCSPISGHRSVSWYQQTPGQGLQFLFEYFSETQRNKGNFPGRFSGRQFSNSRSEMNVSTLELGDSALYLCASIPGLGNEQFFGPGTRLTVL.

This clonotype was counted only a few times. The chain links TRBV10-3 to TRBJ1-1; D remains unclear. CDR3 length equals 15 residues. Germline CDR1 and CDR2: ENHRY and SYGVKD. Deletions cut 11 bases from V and 2 bases from J, with 21 bases between. CDR3 bases: TGTGCCGCGGGCCGGAACAATCCCAGTAACACTGAAGCTTTCTTT. Amino acid sequence: CAAGRNNPSNTEAFF.

A remark on this clonotype: Without the conserved terminal phenylalanine or tryptophan, this CDR3 likely stems from a read error. The V and J genes are TRBV6-6 and TRBJ2-7; D remains ambiguous. V was cut by 2 bases and J by 2 bases, with 16 bases left in between. This CDR3 has 16 amino acids. Germline loops: CDR1 MNHNY, CDR2 SVGAGI (reference sequence). The chain's CDR3 is CASSYRSAPRTYEQYL. In DNA form, the CDR3 reads TGTGCCAGCAGTTACAGGTCTGCTCCCAGGACCTACGAGCAGTACCTC.

The chain links TRBV6-2 or TRBV6-3 to TRBJ2-5; D is possibly TRBD1 (5 bases). CDR3 size: 12 residues. Germline CDR1 and CDR2: MNHEY and SVGEGT. The germline V and J ends were trimmed by 6 bases and 7 bases, with 12 bases remaining between them. The CDR3 coding sequence is TGTGCCAGCAGCCTCACCCAGGGGACCCAGTACTTC. It is translated as CASSLTQGTQYF.

V and J are TRBV11-2 and TRBJ1-4, with a possible D match to TRBD1 (5 bases). V lost 4 bases, J lost 1 base, and 7 bases lay in between. Germline CDR1 reads SGHAT; CDR2 reads FQNNGV. The CDR3 runs to 14 residues. DNA for the CDR3: TGTGCCAGCAGCTCAGGGAAAACTAATGAAAAACTGTTTTTT. This translates into CASSSGKTNEKLFF.

The V call is TRBV25-1, the J call TRBJ1-3; a possible D gene is TRBD1 (5 bases). The CDR3 sequence is 15 residues long. The germline V and J ends were trimmed by 8 bases and 0 bases, with 14 bases remaining between them. CDR1 and CDR2 (germline): MGHDK, SYGVNS. The DNA for the CDR3 is TGTGCCAGCGAAAAACGGGGGAACTCTGGAAACACCATATATTTT. It codes for CASEKRGNSGNTIYF.

V gene TRBV27 combines with J gene TRBJ1-2, with 10 bases fitting TRBD1. This CDR3 is built from 17 residues. With V trimmed by 4 bases and J by 1 base, 9 bases remained unmatched. The germline CDR1 and CDR2 sequences are MNHEY and SMNVEV (reference sequence). CDR3 region: CASSSRDRGHYNYGYTF. As DNA, the CDR3 is TGTGCCAGCAGTTCCCGGGACAGGGGTCACTATAACTATGGCTACACCTTC.

A note on this clonotype: At one boundary the junction diverges from the germline segment, which might be a read error. The CDR3 region has the DNA TGTGCCAGCAGCACCGGGACAGGGGGCATGAACACTGAAGCTTTCTTT. Translation: CASSTGTGGMNTEAFF. This rearrangement joins TRBV5-1 to TRBJ1-1; the match to TRBD1 covers 12 bases. The CDR3 runs 16 residues. Germline V CDR1 and CDR2: SGHRS, YFSETQ. The full variable domain, with the rest looked up from reference TRBV5-1 and TRBJ1-1, is KAGVTQTPRYLIKTRGQQVTLSCSPISGHRSVSWYQQTPGQGLQFLFEYFSETQRNKGNFPGRFSGRQFSNSRSEMNVSTLELGDSALYLCASSTGTGGMNTEAFFGQGTRLTVV.

This clonotype was counted a few times. The chain is built from TRBV12-5 and TRBJ2-2; perhaps TRBD1 as D (6 bases). The CDR3 has 15 residues. Germline CDR1 LGHNT, CDR2 FRNRAP. With 8 bases removed from V and 0 bases from J, the gap between germline ends came to 13 bases. The CDR3, as DNA: TGTGCTAGTTCAGGGGTGTCTCCGAACACCGGGGAGCTGTTTTTT. It yields the protein CASSGVSPNTGELFF. Supplemented by reference TRBV12-5 and TRBJ2-2, the full variable domain reads DARVTQTPRHKVTEMGQEVTMRCQPILGHNTVFWYRQTMMQGLELLAYFRNRAPLDDSGMPKDRFSAEMPDATLATLKIQPSEPRDSAVYFCASSGVSPNTGELFFGEGSRLTVL.

The chain recombines TRBV5-5 with TRBJ1-5, with 8 bases identical to TRBD1. CDR3 length: 18 residues. CDR1 is SGHKS and CDR2 is YYEKEE in the germline V gene (reference sequence). Germline trimming cut 4 bases from V and 1 base from J; bases unmatched to any gene: 13. This CDR3 is CASSRTGPAYSSNQPQHF. CDR3 DNA sequence: TGTGCCAGCAGCCGGACAGGGCCAGCGTATTCAAGCAATCAGCCCCAGCATTTT.

This clonotype was counted between two and nine times. This chain connects TRBV20-1 to TRBJ1-2; 9 nucleotides line up with TRBD1. CDR3 length: 13 residues. V shed 5 bases and J 3 bases; nucleotides not matched to a gene: 4. Germline V lookup: CDR1 DFQATT, CDR2 SNEGSKA (reference sequence). CDR3 residues: CSAARTGDYGYTF. DNA for the CDR3: TGCAGTGCTGCCCGGACAGGGGACTATGGCTACACCTTC.

The chain uses TRBV2 and TRBJ1-1; D may be TRBD1 (5 bases). The germline V and J ends were trimmed by 8 bases and 8 bases, with 9 bases remaining between them. CDR3 size: 10 residues. The germline CDR1 and CDR2 sequences are SNHLY and FYNNEI. As DNA, the CDR3 is TGTGCCAGCGTGGGGGGGGAAGCTTTCTTT. Its translation: CASVGGEAFF.